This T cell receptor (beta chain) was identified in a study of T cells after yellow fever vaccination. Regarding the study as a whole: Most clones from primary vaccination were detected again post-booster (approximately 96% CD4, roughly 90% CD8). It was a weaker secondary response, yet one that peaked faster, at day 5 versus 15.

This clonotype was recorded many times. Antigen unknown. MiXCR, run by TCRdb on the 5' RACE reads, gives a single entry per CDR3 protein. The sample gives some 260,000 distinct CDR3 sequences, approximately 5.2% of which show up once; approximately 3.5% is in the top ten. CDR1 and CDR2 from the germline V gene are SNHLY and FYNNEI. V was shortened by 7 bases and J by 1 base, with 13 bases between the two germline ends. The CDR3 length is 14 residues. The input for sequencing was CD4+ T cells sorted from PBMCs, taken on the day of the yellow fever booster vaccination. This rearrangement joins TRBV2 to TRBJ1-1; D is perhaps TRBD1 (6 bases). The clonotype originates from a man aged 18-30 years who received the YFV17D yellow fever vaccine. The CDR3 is CASTAEGGNTEAFF. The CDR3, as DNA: TGTGCCAGCACAGCCGAAGGGGGGAACACTGAAGCTTTCTTT.